The source of this T cell receptor (beta chain) is a study of CD8 T cells in Susac syndrome. Controls were healthy donors chosen to match patients in age and sex. FACS enriched CD8+ TEMRA cells, while bulk CD8+ and CD4+ were negatively isolated. About 0.5 to 1 ug RNA was reverse transcribed with random hexamers. TCR beta CDR3 was amplified by immunoSEQ multiplex PCR. This amplification extended across 54 Vbeta and 13 Jbeta segments. TCRdb recomputed calls from the immunoSEQ multiplex PCR reads with MiXCR, one row per CDR3 protein. The sample consists of around 200,000 distinct CDR3 sequences, 85% to 95% of them appearing once. The CDR3 spans 14 residues. V was clipped by 3 bases and J by 3 bases; unmatched bases: 6. The germline V gene has CDR1 SQVTM and CDR2 ANQGSEA.

This clonotype was sampled from a human donor in good health. The J gene is TRBJ2-3, the V gene TRBV29-1, with 7 nucleotides matching TRBD1. The sample was CD4+ T cells from PBMCs. The CDR3 DNA sequence: TGCAGCGTTGAGAAGGCAGGGGGAACAGATACGCAGTATTTT. It specifies CSVEKAGGTDTQYF.